The 24 T cell receptor beta chains listed next were all sequenced from one sample in a study of shared clonotypes between healthy human individuals. Some clones are missing from TCRdb's copy, which holds only in-frame ones; the method was immunoSEQ multiplex PCR. The sample records under 850,000 clones, roughly two thirds being singletons. Sequencing was performed on memory CD4+ T cells sorted from blood. Subset defined: CD45RA-negative fraction. These receptors were taken from a woman aged 25 to 39 in good health.

This clone was recorded at least ten times. The gene calls are TRBV6-5 and TRBJ1-5, with D unclear. V lost 5 bases, J lost 4 bases, and 12 bases lay in between. The CDR3 extends over 14 amino acids. Germline V gives CDR1 MNHEY, CDR2 SVGAGI. CDR3 DNA sequence: TGTGCCAGCAGTGTCGCGGACGCGAATCAGCCCCAGCATTTT. Translation: CASSVADANQPQHF.

This clone was counted once. A much larger clone lies a single base off, so this may be a read error. For the CDR3, the DNA is TGTGCCAGCAGCGTAGGGGGGGGAGAGGGTTACGGCGGGGAGCTGTTTTTT. Protein sequence: CASSVGGGEGYGGELFF. The chain uses TRBV9 and TRBJ2-2; 7 bases map to TRBD2. The CDR3 runs 17 residues. J gave up 7 bases and V 0 bases, and 12 bases lay outside the gene matches. Per the germline V gene, CDR1 is SGDLS and CDR2 is YYNGEE.

The chain joins TRBV11-2 to TRBJ1-1; D is ambiguous. The germline V gene encodes CDR1 SGHAT and CDR2 FQNNGV. This CDR3 contains 13 residues. Trimming left V 5 bases short and J 5 bases short, with 12 bases between. The CDR3 bases are TGTGCCAGCAGCCCCGGCTTTGTGACTGAAGCTTTCTTT. It translates to CASSPGFVTEAFF.

The chain couples TRBV5-6 to TRBJ2-5; D is undetermined. The J call could be wrong; TRBJ2-7 is a better fit for the DNA end. The CDR3 covers 14 residues. Per the germline V gene, CDR1 is SGHDT and CDR2 is YYEEEE. CDR3 in DNA: TGTGCCAGCAGTCGAGGACGGAGTTTCTACGAGCAGTACTTC. Translation gives CASSRGRSFYEQYF.

V usage is TRBV25-1 and J usage is TRBJ2-3; D might be TRBD1 (5 bases). CDR1 and CDR2 (germline): MGHDK, SYGVNS. The CDR3 covers 13 residues. V lost 6 bases and J lost 4, with 11 bases in between. CDR3 DNA: TGTGCCAGCAGAACTTGGGGCGCAGATACGCAGTATTTT. Protein sequence: CASRTWGADTQYF.

The chain couples TRBV5-4 to TRBJ2-5; D unclear. The J call is uncertain, as TRBJ2-7 better fits the DNA end. CDR1 SGHNT and CDR2 YYREEE come from the germline V gene (reference sequence). The length of the CDR3 is 11 residues. CDR3: CASSDRLEQYF. In nucleotides, the CDR3 is TGTGCCAGCAGCGATCGGCTCGAGCAGTACTTC.

The chain couples TRBV9 to TRBJ1-3; D remains unclear. The V gene's germline CDR1 is SGDLS and CDR2 YYNGEE. CDR3 length: 16 residues. V lost 1 base and J 0 bases, leaving 11 bases between the germline ends. The CDR3 here is CASSVTDIASGNTIYF. CDR3 sequence (DNA): TGTGCCAGCAGCGTAACCGACATCGCCTCTGGAAACACCATATATTTT.

This clone was observed a few times. The gene calls are TRBV29-1 and TRBJ2-2, with TRBD2 identical over 9 bases. The V gene's germline CDR1 is SQVTM and CDR2 ANQGSEA. The CDR3 is 17 amino acids. Trimming took 6 bases from V and 5 from J; bases not matched to a gene: 16. For the CDR3, the DNA is TGCAGCGTCAGAACCCCGGGTGGGACTAGCAGGACCGGGGAGCTGTTTTTT. This codes for CSVRTPGGTSRTGELFF.

The V call is TRBV28, the J call TRBJ1-1, with D possibly matching TRBD1 (5 bases). Germline lookup yields CDR1 MDHEN and CDR2 SYDVKM. The CDR3 runs to 16 residues. The germline V and J ends were trimmed by 5 bases and 4 bases, with 20 bases remaining between them. Here the CDR3 reads CASSPRGLPRGTEAFF. The CDR3 DNA reads TGTGCCAGCAGTCCTAGGGGACTACCCCGAGGCACTGAAGCTTTCTTT.

V gene TRBV6-6 combines with J gene TRBJ1-1, with unresolved D. Germline loops: CDR1 MNHNY, CDR2 SVGAGI (reference sequence). Trimming stripped 2 bases from V and 1 base from J, with 8 bases between. The CDR3 is made up of 14 amino acids. CDR3 amino acids: CASSYRAENTEAFF. The CDR3 bases are TGTGCCAGCAGTTACAGGGCTGAGAACACTGAAGCTTTCTTT.

This clone came up once. This specimen includes other DNA sequences encoding the same CDR3. This chain joins TRBV6-1 and TRBJ1-5; D unresolved. V was pared by 6 bases and J by 2 bases, with 5 bases between. This CDR3 is built from 12 residues. Germline-derived CDR1 and CDR2 are MNHNS and SASEGT. As DNA, the CDR3 is TGTGCCAGCAGGGTGGGCAATCAGCCCCAGCATTTT. Translation: CASRVGNQPQHF.

Turning to this clone: The sample holds other DNA sequences that translate to the same CDR3. This rearrangement joins TRBV18 to TRBJ2-3, with 7 positions matching TRBD2. This CDR3 spans 13 amino acids. The V segment lost 6 bases and the J segment 0 bases; nucleotides outside the gene matches: 0. In germline, CDR1 is KGHSH, CDR2 LQKENI. CDR3 bases: TGTGCCAGCTCGCGGGGGAGCACAGATACGCAGTATTTT. Residues: CASSRGSTDTQYF.

The chain links TRBV7-9 to TRBJ2-5, with 14 bases that match TRBD2. The CDR3 length is 18 residues. Unmatched junction bases numbered 12, after V lost 4 bases and J lost 5 bases. The germline gives CDR1 SEHNR, CDR2 FQNEAQ (reference sequence). In nucleotides, the CDR3 is TGTGCCAGCAGCTCCTCGCTAGGACTAGCGGGAGGTAGGGAGACCCAGTACTTC. It is translated as CASSSSLGLAGGRETQYF.

There are a few counts of this clone. This chain joins TRBV11-2 and TRBJ1-1; 7 nucleotides agree with TRBD1. This CDR3 has 14 residues. Germline V gene sequence: CDR1 SGHAT, CDR2 FQNNGV. The V segment lost 2 bases and the J segment 5 bases; nucleotides outside the gene matches: 5. The CDR3, as DNA: TGTGCCAGCAGCTTATCGTCAGGGGGGACTGAAGCTTTCTTT. Its protein product is CASSLSSGGTEAFF.

The chain is built from TRBV25-1 and TRBJ2-1; unclear D gene. The germline V gene has CDR1 MGHDK and CDR2 SYGVNS. The CDR3 has 16 amino acids. V lost 2 bases to trimming and J lost 0 bases, with 11 bases between them. This CDR3 reads CASSEPIVLSYNEQFF. For the CDR3, the DNA is TGTGCCAGCAGTGAACCGATCGTTCTCTCCTACAATGAGCAGTTCTTC.

The CDR3 reads CASSLGVAVNNEQFF. DNA for the CDR3: TGTGCCAGCAGCTTAGGAGTAGCAGTAAACAATGAGCAGTTCTTC. This sequence joins TRBV11-3 and TRBJ2-1; D is unclear. The germline CDR1 and CDR2 sequences are SGHNT and YENEEA. Trimming shortened V by 1 base and J by 5 bases, and 12 bases separated the two germline ends. This CDR3 spans 15 amino acids.

This chain links TRBV18 with TRBJ2-3; no clear D gene. Germline CDR1 reads KGHSH; CDR2 reads LQKENI. V lost 3 bases to trimming and J lost 2 bases, with 12 bases between them. The CDR3 runs 15 residues. The CDR3 bases are TGTGCCAGCTCACCTTCCTACGACCTCACAGATACGCAGTATTTT. Its translation is CASSPSYDLTDTQYF.

The genes are TRBV28 and TRBJ2-7, with no clear D. This CDR3 spans 14 amino acids. Germline V gene data show CDR1 as MDHEN and CDR2 as SYDVKM. V dropped 6 bases and J dropped 3 bases, with 15 bases sitting between them. DNA of the CDR3: TGTGCCAGCAGACAACCAGGTCCCTACTACGAGCAGTACTTC. Translation gives CASRQPGPYYEQYF. Together with reference TRBV28 and TRBJ2-7, the CDR3 gives the full variable domain: DVKVTQSSRYLVKRTGEKVFLECVQDMDHENMFWYRQDPGLGLRLIYFSYDVKMKEKGDIPEGYSVSREKKERFSLILESASTNQTSMYLCASRQPGPYYEQYFGPGTRLTVT.

This clone was seen more than once but under ten times. J is TRBJ2-2 and V is TRBV2; perhaps TRBD2 as D (6 bases). The CDR3 sequence is 14 residues long. Germline assignment: CDR1 SNHLY and CDR2 FYNNEI. The germline V and J ends were trimmed by 7 bases and 5 bases, with 14 bases remaining between them. CDR3 DNA: TGTGCCAGCACCGGGACTCCCGGGACCGGGGAGCTGTTTTTT. It translates to CASTGTPGTGELFF.

This chain connects TRBV5-1 to TRBJ2-7; tentatively, D is TRBD2 (6 bases). V lost 7 bases to trimming and J lost 4 bases, with 12 bases between them. There are 12 residues in the CDR3. Germline V gene data show CDR1 as SGHRS and CDR2 as YFSETQ. The CDR3 DNA follows: TGCGCCAGCGGGGCGGGACGTTACGAGCAGTACTTC. Encoded protein: CASGAGRYEQYF.

CDR3 coding DNA: TGTGCCACAGTTTCCGGGACAGGGCTAGAGACCCAGTACTTC. This translates into CATVSGTGLETQYF. The chain uses TRBV10-3 and TRBJ2-5, with TRBD1 identical over 9 bases. Trimming removed 10 bases from V and 4 bases from J; junction bases left unmatched: 10. The CDR3 spans 14 residues. CDR1 and CDR2 from the germline V gene are ENHRY and SYGVKD.

The chain recombines TRBV25-1 with TRBJ2-7; TRBD2 might be the D (7 bases). Trimming shortened V by 5 bases and J by 2 bases, and 22 bases separated the two germline ends. The germline V gene encodes CDR1 MGHDK and CDR2 SYGVNS. The CDR3 covers 17 residues. The CDR3 loop reads CASSPLGGRAGTYEQYF. The CDR3 DNA sequence: TGTGCCAGCAGTCCCCTAGGGGGACGAGCGGGGACCTACGAGCAGTACTTC.

The V gene is TRBV6-5, the J gene TRBJ1-5; D is undetermined. Between the trimmed V and J ends, which lost 5 bases and 5 bases, there was a span of 10 bases. The CDR3 has 13 amino acids. Germline V gene data show CDR1 as MNHEY and CDR2 as SVGAGI. The CDR3 region is CASSPTLYQPQHF. The CDR3, as DNA: TGTGCCAGCAGTCCTACCCTATATCAGCCCCAGCATTTT.

A single count supports this clone. The J gene is TRBJ2-3, the V gene TRBV7-6; 11 nucleotides align to TRBD2. This CDR3 comprises 16 residues. Looked up from germline, CDR1 is SGHVS and CDR2 is FNYEAQ. V shed 2 bases, J shed 0 bases, and the junction held 1 base outside the gene matches. For the CDR3, the DNA is TGTGCCAGCAGCTTACTAGCGGGAGGTAGCACAGATACGCAGTATTTT. Translation gives CASSLLAGGSTDTQYF. The entire variable domain, with the rest obtained from reference TRBV7-6 and TRBJ2-3, is as follows: GAGVSQSPRYKVTKRGQDVALRCDPISGHVSLYWYRQALGQGPEFLTYFNYEAQQDKSGLPNDRFSAERPEGSISTLTIQRTEQRDSAMYRCASSLLAGGSTDTQYFGPGTRLTVL.